This T cell receptor (beta chain) was retrieved from a study of T-cell memory formation after mild COVID-19 (dated by TCRdb to 2020 to 2023). As for the study more broadly: TCR sequence clusters from the two donors were largely donor specific. Longitudinal TCRalpha and TCRbeta repertoire sequencing tracked T-cell clones expanding and contracting after mild COVID-19 in a couple of donors. The cohort comprised two young, previously healthy adult volunteers, one female and one male.

PBMCs were isolated by Ficoll-Paque density gradient centrifugation. The junction carries 11 bases between V and J, which are trimmed by 3 bases and 5 bases respectively. Counted from cysteine to phenylalanine, this CDR3 has 13 amino acids. Solely the CDR3 DNA is kept, with 39 bases framed from the first base. Per the germline V gene, MGHRA is the CDR1 and YSYEKL is the CDR2. As regards this clonotype: Its antigen target is currently unknown. Per-base qualities were not stored, and no clone one base away is much larger.

The sequencer was an Illumina NovaSeq 6000. TCRalpha and TCRbeta cDNA libraries were constructed by 5'RACE with constant-segment primers, with sample barcodes and unique molecular identifiers being introduced. Trizol reagent was used to extract RNA from every sample. Library amplification was performed in two PCR steps, and a second sample barcode and Illumina TruSeq adapters were introduced in the second step. The libraries were sequenced on an Illumina NovaSeq using 2 x 150 bp paired-end reads. On the study's bioinformatics: The reads were demultiplexed and collapsed into UMI-guided consensus sequences using migec v1.2.7. Using mixcr v2.1.11, UMI consensuses were aligned to TRA and TRB V and J templates and then assembled into clonotypes. Expanded or contracted clonotypes were those called significant by both edgeR and NoisET, with noise models trained on biological replicates. For edgeR calls, a false discovery rate-adjusted p below 0.01 and a log2 fold-change threshold of 1 were applied. As an exploratory analysis of dynamics, max-normalized trajectories of the 1000 most abundant clonotypes were examined by PCA with hierarchical clustering. Each responding clone was given a CD4 or CD8 phenotype based on the CD4+ and CD8+ repertoires, which had been sequenced separately. TCRdb handled the public reads itself, with Q25 trimming in fastp and clone calling in MiXCR, and kept productive beta chains. Rows with a matching CDR3 protein are joined into one entry that keeps the most common DNA and genes. The V and J calls reflect TCRdb's pipeline rather than the authors' work. The sample includes fewer than 450,000 distinct CDR3 sequences, with about 21% observed a single time. The top ten constitute around an eighth of the sample.

What the study reported, not specific to this receptor: Clones that contracted from day 15 to 85 showed balanced CD4/CD8 phenotypes, whereas a second wave of clones that expanded from day 15 to 37 leaned towards CD4+. Some responding clones were found in pre-infection memory, which suggests that pre-existing cross-reactive memory T cells took part in the SARS-CoV-2 response. Contracting CD4+ clones were located mainly in the CM and EM memory subsets, whereas CD8+ clones were found to be enriched in EMRA. SARS-CoV-2 specificity was not confirmed for the second-wave clones peaking on day 37. Only two mild cases were covered in the study, and larger cohorts including severe cases with pre-infection samples were considered necessary.

Sequenced material: PBMCs or a T cell subset sorted from them (not recorded which). This chain is built from TRBV4-1 and TRBJ2-7, with TRBD1 tentatively as D gene (6 bases match). This sequence was found in an adult woman who had mild COVID-19 (a few samples of this study predate the infection). The sample titles of this study are shuffled in the database, so cell type and time point are left out; the donor was told from shared clones. The DNA sequence is given as TGCGCCAGCAGCCAGCAGGGGATCGACGAGCAGTACTTC. It specifies CASSQQGIDEQYF.